This entry features one T cell receptor beta chain sequence. All sorted populations exceeded 95% purity. This specimen comes from a study of beta chain features in type 1 diabetes. Whole-study context: All samples yielded around 98,000,000 examined sorted cells.

Expressed TCRB transcripts were sequenced because the isolated RNA had all been reverse transcribed beforehand. Using immunoSEQ multiplex PCR, the repertoire was profiled, and TCRdb retains in-frame clones only, with some absent. The sample consists of about 900,000 clones, roughly 15% of them appearing once. The V end was cut by 0 bases, the J end by 2 bases, with 20 bases between. The CDR3 has 20 amino acids. Germline V lookup: CDR1 SGHTA, CDR2 FQGNSA. The sequence was obtained from a woman aged 18-35 years in good health. V and J are TRBV7-2 and TRBJ2-6; no firm D call. Source material: naive CD4+ T cells from blood. The CDR3 DNA reads TGTGCCAGCAGCTTAGCGCTCCGCGGCAGGCCCCCACCTGGGGCCAACGTCCTGACTTTC. Translated, it gives CASSLALRGRPPPGANVLTF.